This is a list of T cell receptor beta chains from one sample in a study of CD8 T cells in Susac syndrome. TCRdb re-derived calls from the immunoSEQ multiplex PCR reads in MiXCR, one entry per CDR3 protein. The sample yields 150,000 to 200,000 distinct CDR3 sequences, 90% to 96% seen once. The source material was CD4+ T cells from PBMCs. The receptors stem from a human donor with multiple sclerosis. The CDR3 runs from the conserved cysteine through the conserved F or W. Fields, in order: D gene, V gene, J gene, clone size, CDR3 DNA, CDR3 protein. A D gene is named only where the DNA matches it firmly. Size values are once, few and many counts, or a class for expanded clones, and some rows have none.

D gene: TRBD2
V gene: TRBV7-2
J gene: TRBJ2-2
clone size: -
CDR3 DNA: TGTGCCAGCAGCCCCCGAGGGTTGGGGGGAGGGGCGGTCGGGGAGCTGTTTTTT
CDR3 protein: CASSPRGLGGGAVGELFF

D gene: -
V gene: TRBV15
J gene: TRBJ2-4
clone size: -
CDR3 DNA: TGTGCCACCAGCCAGGACATCCTAGCCAAAAACATTCAGTACTTC
CDR3 protein: CATSQDILAKNIQYF

D gene: -
V gene: TRBV5-6
J gene: TRBJ2-1
clone size: -
CDR3 DNA: TGTGCCAGCAGCTTGGGGGGACTCTCCTACAATGAGCAGTTCTTC
CDR3 protein: CASSLGGLSYNEQFF

D gene: -
V gene: TRBV6-2/TRBV6-3
J gene: TRBJ2-7
clone size: -
CDR3 DNA: TGTGCCAGCAGGCGGACAGCAGCCTACGAGCAGTACTTC
CDR3 protein: CASRRTAAYEQYF

D gene: TRBD1
V gene: TRBV7-9
J gene: TRBJ1-4
clone size: -
CDR3 DNA: TGTGCCAGCAGCTGGTCGACAGGGGATGAAAAACTGTTTTTT
CDR3 protein: CASSWSTGDEKLFF

D gene: -
V gene: TRBV12-3/TRBV12-4
J gene: TRBJ2-7
clone size: few
CDR3 DNA: TGTGCCAGCAGTTTAATGGGGCAGTTTAAGCAGTACTTC
CDR3 protein: CASSLMGQFKQYF

D gene: -
V gene: TRBV12-3/TRBV12-4
J gene: TRBJ1-1
clone size: -
CDR3 DNA: TGTGCCAGCACCCAGGGACCAAACACTGAAGCTTTCTTT
CDR3 protein: CASTQGPNTEAFF

D gene: -
V gene: TRBV5-1
J gene: TRBJ2-7
clone size: -
CDR3 DNA: TGCGCCAGCAGCTTCAACGTGGACAGCCGAAACTACGAGCAGTACTTC
CDR3 protein: CASSFNVDSRNYEQYF

D gene: -
V gene: TRBV11-3
J gene: TRBJ2-3
clone size: once
CDR3 DNA: TGTGCCAGCCGGGTTACGGGAGTAGATACGCAGTATTTT
CDR3 protein: CASRVTGVDTQYF

D gene: TRBD1
V gene: TRBV29-1
J gene: TRBJ2-7
clone size: -
CDR3 DNA: TGCAGCGTCGGACAGGGGGTCTCCTACGAGCAGTACTTC
CDR3 protein: CSVGQGVSYEQYF

D gene: -
V gene: TRBV7-8
J gene: TRBJ1-2
clone size: -
CDR3 DNA: TGTGCCAGCAGCCCGACCAGACAGATCTCTATCGGCTACACCTTC
CDR3 protein: CASSPTRQISIGYTF

D gene: -
V gene: TRBV20-1
J gene: TRBJ1-1
clone size: once
CDR3 DNA: TGCAGTGCTACCAGGACAGACGTAGGGACTGAAGCTTTCTTT
CDR3 protein: CSATRTDVGTEAFF

D gene: -
V gene: TRBV28
J gene: TRBJ2-1
clone size: -
CDR3 DNA: TGTGCCAGCAGTCCCCTTTGGCCCTTCCGCAGGTTCTTC
CDR3 protein: CASSPLWPFRRFF

D gene: TRBD1
V gene: TRBV12-3/TRBV12-4
J gene: TRBJ2-1
clone size: -
CDR3 DNA: TGTGCCAGCAGTTTGCAGGGGGTAATACAGTTCTTC
CDR3 protein: CASSLQGVIQFF

D gene: -
V gene: TRBV3-1
J gene: TRBJ2-5
clone size: -
CDR3 DNA: TGTGCCAGCAGCCAAGACCCTCCAACGTTGTCCCAGTACTTC
CDR3 protein: CASSQDPPTLSQYF

D gene: -
V gene: TRBV7-2
J gene: TRBJ2-1
clone size: -
CDR3 DNA: TGTGCCAGCAGCTCCCAGGAACAAATCTATGAGCAGTTCTTC
CDR3 protein: CASSSQEQIYEQFF

D gene: -
V gene: TRBV12-3/TRBV12-4
J gene: TRBJ1-2
clone size: once
CDR3 DNA: TGTGCCAGCAGCCCCGGCCCCTATGGCTACACCTTC
CDR3 protein: CASSPGPYGYTF

D gene: -
V gene: TRBV28
J gene: TRBJ1-2
clone size: -
CDR3 DNA: TGTGCCAGCAGTTTAGCGGTTTGGGGCTACACCTTC
CDR3 protein: CASSLAVWGYTF

D gene: -
V gene: TRBV4-1
J gene: TRBJ2-7
clone size: -
CDR3 DNA: TGCGCCAGCAGCCAATTTTCAGGGATTATTACGTCCTACGAGCAGTACTTC
CDR3 protein: CASSQFSGIITSYEQYF

D gene: -
V gene: TRBV18
J gene: TRBJ2-7
clone size: -
CDR3 DNA: TGTGCCAGCTCACCACTTTCGACCTACGAGCAGTACTTC
CDR3 protein: CASSPLSTYEQYF

D gene: -
V gene: TRBV20-1
J gene: TRBJ2-5
clone size: -
CDR3 DNA: TGCAGTGCTAGAGGAGGCAGCCGGCACTATTCTGAGAAAGAGACCCAGTACTTC
CDR3 protein: CSARGGSRHYSEKETQYF

D gene: -
V gene: TRBV24-1
J gene: TRBJ2-5
clone size: -
CDR3 DNA: TGTGCCACCAGTGATCCTTCCCGCCAAGAGACCCAGTACTTC
CDR3 protein: CATSDPSRQETQYF

D gene: -
V gene: TRBV20-1
J gene: TRBJ2-3
clone size: -
CDR3 DNA: TGCAGTGCTCCCACGGCAGGAGATACGCAGTATTTT
CDR3 protein: CSAPTAGDTQYF

D gene: -
V gene: TRBV9
J gene: TRBJ1-1
clone size: -
CDR3 DNA: TGTGCCAGCAGCGCCTCAGCGAACACTGAAGTTTTCTTT
CDR3 protein: CASSASANTEVFF

D gene: TRBD1
V gene: TRBV6-5
J gene: TRBJ2-5
clone size: -
CDR3 DNA: TGTGCCAGCAGTCGGACAGGGGGCTCGGAGACCCAGTACTTC
CDR3 protein: CASSRTGGSETQYF

D gene: -
V gene: TRBV7-2
J gene: TRBJ2-1
clone size: -
CDR3 DNA: TGTGCCAGCAGCTTACAGGGTATGGACAATGAGCAGTTCTTC
CDR3 protein: CASSLQGMDNEQFF

D gene: TRBD1
V gene: TRBV28
J gene: TRBJ1-6
clone size: -
CDR3 DNA: TGTGCCAGCAGTTCTGGACAGGGCGGAACCTATAATTCACCCCTCCACTTT
CDR3 protein: CASSSGQGGTYNSPLHF

D gene: -
V gene: TRBV9
J gene: TRBJ2-6
clone size: -
CDR3 DNA: TGTGCCAGCAGCCCCCAGACAGCCTCGAGGTCTGGGGCCAACGTCCTGACTTTC
CDR3 protein: CASSPQTASRSGANVLTF

D gene: -
V gene: TRBV5-1
J gene: TRBJ2-2
clone size: -
CDR3 DNA: TGCGCCAGCAGCTTTGGGGGGCAATATACCGGGGAGCTGTTTTTT
CDR3 protein: CASSFGGQYTGELFF

D gene: -
V gene: TRBV6-2/TRBV6-3
J gene: TRBJ2-7
clone size: -
CDR3 DNA: TGTGCCAGCAGGGATCCCCCCCTCGAGCAGTACTTC
CDR3 protein: CASRDPPLEQYF

D gene: TRBD1
V gene: TRBV28
J gene: TRBJ2-1
clone size: -
CDR3 DNA: TGTGCCAGCAGCCGGACAGGCTCCAATGAGCAGTTCTTC
CDR3 protein: CASSRTGSNEQFF

D gene: TRBD1
V gene: TRBV9
J gene: TRBJ2-1
clone size: -
CDR3 DNA: TGTGCCAGCAGCGACCGGGACAGGGTAAATAATGAGCAGTTCTTC
CDR3 protein: CASSDRDRVNNEQFF

D gene: -
V gene: TRBV30
J gene: TRBJ2-5
clone size: -
CDR3 DNA: TGTGCCTGGCGGGAGCAAGAGACCCAGTACTTC
CDR3 protein: CAWREQETQYF

D gene: -
V gene: TRBV27
J gene: TRBJ1-2
clone size: -
CDR3 DNA: TGTGCCAGCAGTTTGCCCGGAGCCAGCGGCTACACCTTC
CDR3 protein: CASSLPGASGYTF

D gene: -
V gene: TRBV5-1
J gene: TRBJ2-3
clone size: -
CDR3 DNA: TGCGCCAGCAGCTTGGGGTCGGCGGGGCTCACAGATACGCAGTATTTT
CDR3 protein: CASSLGSAGLTDTQYF

D gene: -
V gene: TRBV3-1
J gene: TRBJ1-6
clone size: -
CDR3 DNA: TGTGCCAGCAGCCCCGCGGAGGGGAGAGGACCCCTCCACTTT
CDR3 protein: CASSPAEGRGPLHF

D gene: -
V gene: TRBV12-3/TRBV12-4
J gene: TRBJ1-2
clone size: -
CDR3 DNA: TGTGCCAGCAGTTTAGTGGGGCTGGTGGGCTACACCTTC
CDR3 protein: CASSLVGLVGYTF

D gene: TRBD1
V gene: TRBV9
J gene: TRBJ1-2
clone size: -
CDR3 DNA: TGTGCCAGCAGCGGGACAGGGGCGTCTGACTATGGCTACACCTTC
CDR3 protein: CASSGTGASDYGYTF

D gene: TRBD1
V gene: TRBV29-1
J gene: TRBJ1-1
clone size: -
CDR3 DNA: TGCAGCGGACGAGAGACAGGGGGCTTGACTGAAGCTTTCTTT
CDR3 protein: CSGRETGGLTEAFF

D gene: -
V gene: TRBV6-6
J gene: TRBJ1-5
clone size: -
CDR3 DNA: TGTGCCAGCACCGCGATCCGCAGGGGAGTGAATCAGCCCCAGCATTTT
CDR3 protein: CASTAIRRGVNQPQHF

D gene: -
V gene: TRBV7-9
J gene: TRBJ2-3
clone size: -
CDR3 DNA: TGTGCCAGCAGCTTAGGGAGGGTTGGTTTCGGCACAGATACGCAGTATTTT
CDR3 protein: CASSLGRVGFGTDTQYF

D gene: TRBD1
V gene: TRBV24-1
J gene: TRBJ1-5
clone size: -
CDR3 DNA: TGTGCCACCAGTGATCAACAGGGGCCGGGGCAGCCCCAGCATTTT
CDR3 protein: CATSDQQGPGQPQHF